Listed below are T cell receptor beta chains from one sample, sequenced in a study of control samples from healthy donors and cancer patients. Here immunoSEQ multiplex PCR was the method, and the copy in TCRdb shows in-frame clones only, minus some. This table has under 450,000 clones, around 90% appearing once. Sequenced material: PBMCs. The receptors come from a man aged 35 to 55 with head and neck cancer. The CDR3 runs from the conserved cysteine through the conserved F or W. D genes are given only for firm matches. The size of a clone is reported for some rows only, either as once, few or many, or as a class for expanded clones.

J,size,V,D,DNA,CDR3
TRBJ2-1,.,TRBV27,TRBD2,TGTGCCAGCCGACGGCAACTAGCGGTGCTCAGCTCCTACAATGAGCAGTTCTTC,CASRRQLAVLSSYNEQFF
TRBJ1-4,.,TRBV5-1,.,TGCGCCAGCAGCTTGGCCAGGGACCATGCAACTAATGAAAAACTGTTTTTT,CASSLARDHATNEKLFF
TRBJ2-5,once,TRBV7-2,.,TGTGCCAGCAGCTTACAAACGGGACCCATTGAGACCCAGTACTTC,CASSLQTGPIETQYF
TRBJ1-4,.,TRBV27,.,TGTGCCAGCAGTTCCCTACAGGGAGAAGTTGAAAAACTGTTTTTT,CASSSLQGEVEKLFF
TRBJ1-3,.,TRBV5-3,.,TGTGCCAGAAGCTCCTCCCCGGGGACCGTAGGTAGGACCATATATTTT,CARSSSPGTVGRTIYF
TRBJ1-2,.,TRBV19,TRBD1,TGTGCCACCAGGGGACAGGGGATGAAAGGCTACACCTTC,CATRGQGMKGYTF
TRBJ2-7,.,TRBV11-2,.,TGTGCCAGCAGCTTACCGTGGGCCAAATACGAGCAGTACTTC,CASSLPWAKYEQYF
TRBJ1-6,.,TRBV28,TRBD1,TGTGCCAGCCTGACAGGGTACGATTCACCCCTCCACTTT,CASLTGYDSPLHF
TRBJ2-4,.,TRBV5-5,TRBD2,TGTGCCAGCAGCCTCGGGACTAGTGAGGCCAAAAACATTCAGTACTTC,CASSLGTSEAKNIQYF
TRBJ1-6,.,TRBV13,TRBD1,TGTGCCAGCAGCCCCGGGACAGGGAATTCACCCCTCCACTTT,CASSPGTGNSPLHF
TRBJ2-2,.,TRBV30,.,TGTGCCTGGAGTGTAACAGTCAACACCGGGGAGCTGTTTTTT,CAWSVTVNTGELFF
TRBJ1-6,.,TRBV6-5,.,TGTGCCAGCAGGGGCAGGGCGCCCTATAATTCACCCCTCCACTTT,CASRGRAPYNSPLHF
TRBJ2-5,.,TRBV5-1,TRBD1,TGCGCCAGCAGCTTGGACAGGGGAAGAGCCCAAGAGACCCAGTACTTC,CASSLDRGRAQETQYF
TRBJ2-5,.,TRBV30,TRBD2,TGTGCCTGGAGTTTCGGACTAGCGGGAGTAGAGACCCAGTACTTC,CAWSFGLAGVETQYF
TRBJ2-7,.,TRBV6-5,TRBD1,TGTGCCAGCACCCGAACAGGGGGCTACGAGCAGTACTTC,CASTRTGGYEQYF
TRBJ2-5,.,TRBV18,.,TGTGCCAGCTCACCACCGTCAAGGGCTCAAGAGACCCAGTACTTC,CASSPPSRAQETQYF
TRBJ2-2,.,TRBV12-2,.,TGTGCAAGTCGCTTAAGTAAGGACACCCAACCTGCTAACACCGGGGAGCTGTTTTTT,CASRLSKDTQPANTGELFF
TRBJ2-7,once,TRBV28,.,TGTGCCAGCAGCCCGACAGAACTACTGGGACAGTACTTC,CASSPTELLGQYF
TRBJ2-7,.,TRBV7-2,TRBD2,TGTGCCAGCAGCTTAGCCAGGACTAGCGGGGGGAACGAGCAGTACTTC,CASSLARTSGGNEQYF
TRBJ2-3,.,TRBV7-9,TRBD2,TGTGCCAGCAGCTCGACAAGGAAAAGCGGGGGGGCGTTGCCAGATACGCAGTATTTT,CASSSTRKSGGALPDTQYF
TRBJ1-1,.,TRBV7-9,TRBD1,TGTGCCAGCAGCCGGACAGGGGAGTCTGAAGCTTTCTTT,CASSRTGESEAFF
TRBJ2-5,.,TRBV12-3/TRBV12-4,.,TGTGCCAGCAGCTCAAGGGACAAAGAGACCCAGTACTTC,CASSSRDKETQYF
TRBJ2-5,.,TRBV2,TRBD2,TGTGCCAGCCGACGGACTAGCGGATATCTCCAAGAGACCCAGTACTTC,CASRRTSGYLQETQYF
TRBJ2-5,.,TRBV4-1,.,TGCGCCAGCAGCCAAGTCCGAGGAACGAGTGGAGAGACCCAGTACTTC,CASSQVRGTSGETQYF
TRBJ1-2,.,TRBV27,.,TGTGCCAGCAGTTTATCGCGGGGGCAGTATGGCTACACCTTC,CASSLSRGQYGYTF
TRBJ1-1,.,TRBV3-1/TRBV3-2,.,TGTGCCAGCAGCCAAGTCGTGGATGAAGCTTTCTTT,CASSQVVDEAFF
TRBJ2-6,.,TRBV28,TRBD1,TGTGCCAGCAGTTTACTGACAGGGGGCTTAACGCACTCTGGGGCCAACGTCCTGACTTTC,CASSLLTGGLTHSGANVLTF
TRBJ2-1,once,TRBV11-1,TRBD2,TGTGCCAGCAGCTTAGCTAGCGGGAGTTTCAATGAGCAGTTCTTC,CASSLASGSFNEQFF
TRBJ2-1,.,TRBV9,.,TGTGCCAGCAGCGTCTACCTTAGCGGACTTTACAATGAGCAGTTCTTC,CASSVYLSGLYNEQFF
TRBJ1-6,few,TRBV11-2,TRBD1,TGTGCCAGCGGGACAGTCAATTCACCCCTCCACTTT,CASGTVNSPLHF
TRBJ1-2,.,TRBV9,.,TGTGCCAGCAGCGTACCGGGGGCCTACACCTTC,CASSVPGAYTF